The 21 T cell receptor beta chains below come from one sample, sequenced in a study of blood T cell repertoires in COVID-19. TCRdb's copy holds only in-frame clones and misses some; the assay was immunoSEQ multiplex PCR. Of 340,000 or so clones in the sample, approximately 82% were seen once. The sequenced sample was peripheral blood. All receptors derive from a man younger than 45 with active or convalescent COVID-19.

This sequence joins TRBV6-2 or TRBV6-3 and TRBJ2-7, with 9 bases matching TRBD2. V shed 0 bases, J shed 7 bases, and the junction held 16 bases outside the gene matches. There are 18 residues in the CDR3. From germline, CDR1 is MNHEY and CDR2 SVGEGT. CDR3 coding DNA: TGTGCCAGCAGTTACTCGATTGGTTTTGGGACTAGCCCGTGGGAGCAGTACTTC. Translation gives CASSYSIGFGTSPWEQYF.

This chain links TRBV29-1 with TRBJ2-1, with 8 bases matching TRBD2. V shed 3 bases, J shed 0 bases, and the junction held 10 bases outside the gene matches. Germline V lookup: CDR1 SQVTM, CDR2 ANQGSEA. The CDR3 is 17 residues long. The CDR3 DNA reads TGCAGCGTTGACTTCGGCGGGAGGAGGAGCTCCTACAATGAGCAGTTCTTC. Translated: CSVDFGGRRSSYNEQFF.

The CDR3 protein is CASSYAVGVTEAFF. The CDR3 region has the DNA TGTGCCAGCAGTTACGCAGTAGGGGTCACTGAAGCTTTCTTT. The chain carries TRBV6-6 and TRBJ1-1; TRBD1 is a possible D gene (5 bases). The CDR3 has 14 residues. CDR1 and CDR2 from the germline V gene are MNHNY and SVGAGI (reference sequence). The V gene lost 2 bases and the J gene lost 4 bases, with 11 bases spanning the gap.

This sequence joins TRBV24-1 and TRBJ2-3; 10 nucleotides align to TRBD2. Germline CDR1 and CDR2: KGHDR and SFDVKD. Unmatched junction bases numbered 10, after V lost 4 bases and J lost 4 bases. This CDR3 is built from 17 residues. The CDR3 DNA is TGTGCCACCAGTGACCCCATTAGCGGGAGGAATGCAGATACGCAGTATTTT. It translates to CATSDPISGRNADTQYF.

The chain joins TRBV19 to TRBJ1-6, with 9 bases aligning to TRBD1. J lost 10 bases, V lost 4 bases, and 11 bases had no gene match. Germline CDR1 and CDR2: LNHDA and SQIVND (reference sequence). The CDR3 has 16 amino acids. Written as DNA, the CDR3 is TGTGCCAGTAGTAGGACGGACAGGGGCAGGGGCTCACCCCTCCACTTT. Translated: CASSRTDRGRGSPLHF.

In DNA, the CDR3 is TGTGCCAGCTCACTAGACACAGGGGGCACTGAAGCTTTCTTT. It yields the protein CASSLDTGGTEAFF. The V and J genes are TRBV18 and TRBJ1-1; 8 bases are a match to TRBD1. V dropped 4 bases and J dropped 4; count of bases not matched to a gene: 5. The CDR3 is 14 amino acids. Germline lookup yields CDR1 KGHSH and CDR2 LQKENI.

The V and J genes are TRBV4-3 and TRBJ2-5; 7 bases agree with TRBD2. Per germline, CDR1 LGHNA and CDR2 YSLEER. Germline trimming cut 0 bases from V and 4 bases from J; bases unmatched to any gene: 14. The CDR3 runs to 18 residues. CDR3 coding DNA: TGCGCCAGCAGCCAAGACTCCGCGGGAGTCTCGAGGGGAGAGACCCAGTACTTC. It encodes CASSQDSAGVSRGETQYF.

The chain links TRBV7-2 to TRBJ2-7, with D possibly TRBD1 on 5 matching bases. The CDR3 is made up of 16 amino acids. Germline lookup yields CDR1 SGHTA and CDR2 FQGNSA. Trimming shortened V by 1 base and J by 5 bases, and 18 bases separated the two germline ends. DNA for the CDR3: TGTGCCAGCAGCTTAGGACTGCCAGGGAAGAACGACGAGCAGTACTTC. As protein: CASSLGLPGKNDEQYF. Complete variable domain (other parts from reference TRBV7-2 and TRBJ2-7): GAGVSQSPSNKVTEKGKDVELRCDPISGHTALYWYRQSLGQGLEFLIYFQGNSAPDKSGLPSDRFSAERTGGSVSTLTIQRTQQEDSAVYLCASSLGLPGKNDEQYFGPGTRLTVT.

On this clone itself: Other DNA sequences in this sample translate to the same CDR3. This chain joins TRBV12-3 or TRBV12-4 and TRBJ2-7, with D possibly matching TRBD1 (5 bases). The ends were cut back, 1 base at V and 4 bases at J, with 8 bases in the middle. The CDR3 runs to 13 residues. CDR3 nucleotide sequence: TGTGCCAGCAGTTTAGTCCAGGGTTACGAGCAGTACTTC. Protein sequence: CASSLVQGYEQYF.

The chain has TRBV3-1 (or the pseudogene TRBV3-2) and TRBJ2-5, with TRBD1 identical over 7 bases. With 4 bases clipped from V and 2 bases from J, the junction kept 4 bases outside the gene matches. This CDR3 has 14 amino acids. The germline gives CDR1 LGHDT, CDR2 YNNKEL (reference sequence). The CDR3 loop reads CASSPSGQQETQYF. In DNA form, the CDR3 reads TGTGCCAGCAGCCCGTCGGGACAGCAAGAGACCCAGTACTTC.

The chain joins TRBV5-1 to TRBJ2-3; 8 bases are a match to TRBD1. The CDR3 loop spans 14 amino acids. V shed 7 bases and J 6 bases; nucleotides not matched to a gene: 10. Germline CDR1 SGHRS, CDR2 YFSETQ. The CDR3 DNA follows: TGCGCCAGCCGAACCCAGGGGGCAAGGGATACGCAGTATTTT. Encoded protein: CASRTQGARDTQYF. Variable domain in full (rest from reference TRBV5-1 and TRBJ2-3): KAGVTQTPRYLIKTRGQQVTLSCSPISGHRSVSWYQQTPGQGLQFLFEYFSETQRNKGNFPGRFSGRQFSNSRSEMNVSTLELGDSALYLCASRTQGARDTQYFGPGTRLTVL.

In its sample, this clone was seen many times. The chain carries TRBV29-1 and TRBJ2-2; D not certain. V lost 1 base to trimming and J lost 5 bases, with 11 bases between them. Germline-derived CDR1 and CDR2 are SQVTM and ANQGSEA. The length of the CDR3 is 14 residues. CDR3 residues: CSVEGLKETGELFF. CDR3 nucleotides: TGCAGCGTTGAAGGCTTGAAAGAGACCGGGGAGCTGTTTTTT.

The chain is built from TRBV30 and TRBJ1-5; D possibly corresponds to TRBD1 (6 bases). CDR1 GTSNPN and CDR2 SVGIG come from the germline V gene (reference sequence). V lost 3 bases and J lost 7, with 22 bases in between. This CDR3 has 16 residues. Written as DNA, the CDR3 is TGTGCCTGGAGCGACAGAGGGGGATTTAACATACAGCCCCAGCATTTT. It yields the protein CAWSDRGGFNIQPQHF.

The V and J genes are TRBV6-5 and TRBJ2-7, with no clear D. Looked up from germline, CDR1 is MNHEY and CDR2 is SVGAGI. Deletions cut 0 bases from V and 9 bases from J, with 6 bases between. The CDR3 spans 11 residues. The CDR3 loop is CASSYSGGQYF. DNA of the CDR3: TGTGCCAGCAGTTACTCCGGTGGGCAGTACTTC.

The chain employs TRBV24-1 and TRBJ2-5, with D perhaps matching TRBD2 (5 bases). Germline V gene data show CDR1 as KGHDR and CDR2 as SFDVKD. With 0 bases removed from V and 4 bases from J, the gap between germline ends came to 14 bases. This CDR3 has 16 amino acids. The CDR3 DNA sequence: TGTGCCACCAGTGATTTGAGCCCCGAGGGCGCAGAGACCCAGTACTTC. Translation: CATSDLSPEGAETQYF.

The gene calls are TRBV5-1 and TRBJ2-1; TRBD2 matches 8 bases. The V gene's germline CDR1 is SGHRS and CDR2 YFSETQ. V lost 4 bases, J lost 6 bases, and 9 bases stayed unmatched. The CDR3 contains 15 residues. Here the CDR3 reads CASSPGTSRGNEQFF. The CDR3 region has the DNA TGCGCCAGCAGCCCAGGGACTAGTCGGGGCAATGAGCAGTTCTTC.

The genes are TRBV7-8 and TRBJ1-5; D perhaps matches TRBD1 (6 bases). The ends were cut back, 4 bases at V and 7 bases at J, with 11 bases in the middle. The CDR3 loop spans 13 amino acids. Germline CDR1 reads SGHVS; CDR2 reads FQNEAQ. CDR3 in DNA: TGTGCCAGCAGCTCGACGGGACACCAGCCCCAGCATTTT. The encoded protein is CASSSTGHQPQHF.

This chain uses TRBV5-1 with TRBJ2-7; 9 nucleotides line up with TRBD2. V lost 0 bases, J lost 0 bases, and 1 base stayed unmatched. The germline CDR1 and CDR2 sequences are SGHRS and YFSETQ. The CDR3 sequence is 15 residues long. The CDR3 loop is CASSLVAGVSYEQYF. CDR3 DNA: TGCGCCAGCAGCTTGGTAGCGGGGGTCTCCTACGAGCAGTACTTC. Looking up the rest from reference TRBV5-1 and TRBJ2-7 gives the full variable domain: KAGVTQTPRYLIKTRGQQVTLSCSPISGHRSVSWYQQTPGQGLQFLFEYFSETQRNKGNFPGRFSGRQFSNSRSEMNVSTLELGDSALYLCASSLVAGVSYEQYFGPGTRLTVT.

The V and J genes are TRBV5-6 and TRBJ1-4, with D perhaps TRBD1 (5 bases). The CDR3 contains 14 residues. Looked up from germline, CDR1 is SGHDT and CDR2 is YYEEEE. The V gene lost 1 base and the J gene lost 5 bases, with 9 bases spanning the gap. The CDR3 sequence: CASSLNRLNEKLFF. The DNA for the CDR3 is TGTGCCAGCAGCTTGAACAGGTTGAATGAAAAACTGTTTTTT.

The J gene is TRBJ1-4, the V gene TRBV5-4, with D possibly matching TRBD1 (5 bases). Germline CDR1 is SGHNT and CDR2 is YYREEE (reference sequence). Deletions cut 0 bases from V and 4 bases from J, with 10 bases between. The CDR3 runs 15 residues. The CDR3 nucleotides are TGTGCCAGCAGCTTGGGGCAGGGTTATAATGAAAAACTGTTTTTT. This codes for CASSLGQGYNEKLFF.

The chain joins TRBV5-1 to TRBJ2-4, with 11 bases aligning to TRBD1. From germline, CDR1 is SGHRS and CDR2 YFSETQ. This CDR3 has 15 residues. After removal of 3 bases from V and 8 bases from J, the junction contained 7 bases not matched to a gene. CDR3 sequence reads: CASSSLRGQGDIQYF. CDR3 sequence (DNA): TGCGCCAGCAGCTCCTTACGGGGACAGGGGGACATTCAGTACTTC.